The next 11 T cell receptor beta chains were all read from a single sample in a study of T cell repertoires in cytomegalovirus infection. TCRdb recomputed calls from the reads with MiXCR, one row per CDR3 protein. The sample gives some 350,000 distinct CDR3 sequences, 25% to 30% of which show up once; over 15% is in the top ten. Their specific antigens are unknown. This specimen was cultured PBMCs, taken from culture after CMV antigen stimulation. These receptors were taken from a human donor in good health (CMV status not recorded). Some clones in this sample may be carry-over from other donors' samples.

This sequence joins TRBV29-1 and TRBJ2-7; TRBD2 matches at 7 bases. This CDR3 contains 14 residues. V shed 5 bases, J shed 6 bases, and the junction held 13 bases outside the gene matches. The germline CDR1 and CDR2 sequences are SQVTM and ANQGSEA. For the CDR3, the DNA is TGCAGCGTTACCACCCTGACGGGGGGACGCGAGCAGTACTTC. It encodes CSVTTLTGGREQYF.

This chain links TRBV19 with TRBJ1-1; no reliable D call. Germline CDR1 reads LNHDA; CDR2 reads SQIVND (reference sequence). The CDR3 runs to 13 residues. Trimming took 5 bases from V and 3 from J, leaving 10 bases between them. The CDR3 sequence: CASSESVDTEAFF. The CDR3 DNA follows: TGTGCCAGTAGTGAGTCTGTAGACACTGAAGCTTTCTTT.

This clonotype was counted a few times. The CDR3 nucleotides are TGCGCCAGCAGCCAAGGCGGGCAGGGGATTAGTGGCTACACCTTC. This codes for CASSQGGQGISGYTF. The J gene is TRBJ1-2, the V gene TRBV4-1, with a possible D match to TRBD1 (6 bases). The V and J ends lost 1 base and 7 bases respectively, with 16 bases between them. The length of the CDR3 is 15 residues. Germline assignment: CDR1 MGHRA and CDR2 YSYEKL.

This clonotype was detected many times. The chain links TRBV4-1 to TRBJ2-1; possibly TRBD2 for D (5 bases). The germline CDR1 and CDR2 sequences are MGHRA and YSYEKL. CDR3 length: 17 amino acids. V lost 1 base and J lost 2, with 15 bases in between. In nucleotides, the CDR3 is TGCGCCAGCAGCCAAGGGGTGGGAGCGGTCGCCTACAATGAGCAGTTCTTC. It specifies CASSQGVGAVAYNEQFF.

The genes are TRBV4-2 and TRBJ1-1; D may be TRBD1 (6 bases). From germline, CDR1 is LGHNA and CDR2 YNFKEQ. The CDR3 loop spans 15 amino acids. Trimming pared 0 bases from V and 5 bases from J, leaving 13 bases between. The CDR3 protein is CASSQDHREGTEAFF. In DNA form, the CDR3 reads TGTGCCAGCAGCCAAGATCACAGGGAGGGGACTGAAGCTTTCTTT.

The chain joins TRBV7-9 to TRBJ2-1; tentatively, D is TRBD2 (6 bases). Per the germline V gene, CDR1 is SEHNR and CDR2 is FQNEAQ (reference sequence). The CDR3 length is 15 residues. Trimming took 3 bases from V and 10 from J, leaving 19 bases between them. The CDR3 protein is CASSLELEAGSEQFF. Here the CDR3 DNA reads TGTGCCAGCAGCTTGGAGTTGGAGGCGGGAAGCGAGCAGTTCTTC.

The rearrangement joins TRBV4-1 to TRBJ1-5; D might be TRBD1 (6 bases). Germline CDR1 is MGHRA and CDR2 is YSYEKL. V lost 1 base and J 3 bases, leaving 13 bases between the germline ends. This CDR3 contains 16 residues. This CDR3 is CASSQAGGAANQPQHF. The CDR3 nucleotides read TGCGCCAGCAGCCAAGCGGGGGGGGCGGCCAATCAGCCCCAGCATTTT.

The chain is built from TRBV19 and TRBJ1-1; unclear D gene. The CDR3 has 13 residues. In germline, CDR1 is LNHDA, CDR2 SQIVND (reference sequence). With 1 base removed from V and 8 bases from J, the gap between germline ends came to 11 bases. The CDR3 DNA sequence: TGTGCCAGTAGTATAGGCCCAAGGACCGAAGCTTTCTTT. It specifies CASSIGPRTEAFF.

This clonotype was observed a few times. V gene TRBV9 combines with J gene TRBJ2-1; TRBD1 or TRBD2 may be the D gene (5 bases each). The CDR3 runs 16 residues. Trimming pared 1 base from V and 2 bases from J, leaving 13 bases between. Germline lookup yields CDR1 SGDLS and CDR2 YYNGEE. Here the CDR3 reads CASSVSGTDTYNEQFF. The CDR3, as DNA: TGTGCCAGCAGCGTATCTGGGACGGACACCTACAATGAGCAGTTCTTC.

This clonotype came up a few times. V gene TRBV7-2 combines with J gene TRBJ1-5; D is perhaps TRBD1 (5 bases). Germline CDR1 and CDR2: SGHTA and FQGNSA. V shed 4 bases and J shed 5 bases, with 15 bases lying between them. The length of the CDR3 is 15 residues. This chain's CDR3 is CASSSGWTNYQPQHF. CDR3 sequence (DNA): TGTGCCAGCAGCTCCGGCTGGACAAACTATCAGCCCCAGCATTTT.

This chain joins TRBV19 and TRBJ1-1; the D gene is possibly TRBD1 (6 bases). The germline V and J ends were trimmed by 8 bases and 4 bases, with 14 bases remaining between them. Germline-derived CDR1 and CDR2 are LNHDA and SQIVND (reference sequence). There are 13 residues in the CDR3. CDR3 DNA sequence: TGTGCCAGTGTCCACAGGGTTGCCACTGAAGCTTTCTTT. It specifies CASVHRVATEAFF.